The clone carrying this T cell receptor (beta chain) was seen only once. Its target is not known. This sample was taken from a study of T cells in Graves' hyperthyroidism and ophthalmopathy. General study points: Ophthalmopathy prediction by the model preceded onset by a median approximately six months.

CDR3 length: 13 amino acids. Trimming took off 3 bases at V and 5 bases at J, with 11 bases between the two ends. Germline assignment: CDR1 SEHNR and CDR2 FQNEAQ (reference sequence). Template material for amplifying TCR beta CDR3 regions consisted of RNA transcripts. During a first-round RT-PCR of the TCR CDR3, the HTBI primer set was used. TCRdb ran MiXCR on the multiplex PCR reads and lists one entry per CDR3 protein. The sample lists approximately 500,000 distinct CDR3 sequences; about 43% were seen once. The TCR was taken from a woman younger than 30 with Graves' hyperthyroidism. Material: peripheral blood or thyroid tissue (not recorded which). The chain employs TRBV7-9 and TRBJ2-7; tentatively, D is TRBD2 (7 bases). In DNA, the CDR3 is TGTGCCAGCAGCTTGGGGGAGGGGGACGAGCAGTACTTC. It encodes CASSLGEGDEQYF. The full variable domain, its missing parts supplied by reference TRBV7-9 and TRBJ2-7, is DTGVSQNPRHKITKRGQNVTFRCDPISEHNRLYWYRQTLGQGPEFLTYFQNEAQLEKSRLLSDRFSAERPKGSFSTLEIQRTEQGDSAMYLCASSLGEGDEQYFGPGTRLTVT.